A single sample is the source of the 28 T cell receptor beta chains below, sequenced in a study of human T cells and chemical hapten exposure. Time point of the sample: patch test 3, about 24 weeks after DPC sensitization. Treatment specified: therapeutic diphenylcyclopropenone sensitization with weekly scalp DPC. TCRdb reanalysed the RACE reads using MiXCR and keeps one entry per CDR3 protein. The sample comprises about 190,000 distinct CDR3 sequences, under 30% of which are singletons, and 2% to 2.5% rests with the top ten. Sample: whole blood, taken in connection with sensitization to the hapten diphenylcyclopropenone (DPC). These receptors all come from a woman in her 40s with alopecia areata. Some clones in this sample may be carry-over from other donors' samples.

V is TRBV7-9 and J is TRBJ1-1; D uncertain. Germline V CDR1 and CDR2: SEHNR, FQNEAQ (reference sequence). V was clipped by 4 bases and J by 7 bases, with 7 bases between them. This CDR3 comprises 11 residues. The CDR3 coding sequence is TGTGCCAGCAGCTCCCTTCTTGAAGCTTTCTTT. Translated, it gives CASSSLLEAFF.

The rearrangement joins TRBV20-1 to TRBJ2-2, with D maybe TRBD2 (6 bases). The germline V gene encodes CDR1 DFQATT and CDR2 SNEGSKA (reference sequence). The ends were cut back, 3 bases at V and 6 bases at J, with 11 bases in the middle. The CDR3 sequence is 13 residues long. The CDR3 nucleotides read TGCAGTGCTAGCCGGGAGAGCGCCGGGGAGCTGTTTTTT. This translates into CSASRESAGELFF.

The chain is built from TRBV18 and TRBJ1-5; 7 bases are shared with TRBD1. The germline V gene encodes CDR1 KGHSH and CDR2 LQKENI. This CDR3 has 14 residues. V gave up 6 bases and J gave up 2 bases; unmatched junction bases: 4. The CDR3 reads CASSTGNGNQPQHF. In DNA, the CDR3 is TGTGCCAGCTCGACAGGGAACGGCAATCAGCCCCAGCATTTT.

CDR3 amino acids: CSGERSSYNEQFF. In DNA, the CDR3 is TGCAGCGGGGAGAGGAGCTCCTACAATGAGCAGTTCTTC. The chain links TRBV29-1 to TRBJ2-1; a weak D match, TRBD2 (5 bases). The ends were cut back, 7 bases at V and 0 bases at J, with 10 bases in the middle. This CDR3 is built from 13 residues. CDR1 is SQVTM and CDR2 is ANQGSEA in the germline V gene.

This sequence joins TRBV27 and TRBJ2-7; 8 positions match TRBD1. Germline CDR1 and CDR2: MNHEY and SMNVEV (reference sequence). This CDR3 is 13 amino acids long. Germline trimming cut 3 bases from V and 4 bases from J; bases unmatched to any gene: 2. The CDR3 DNA is TGTGCCAGCAGTTTCCAGGGGGCGTACGAGCAGTACTTC. Protein: CASSFQGAYEQYF.

The rearrangement joins TRBV7-3 to TRBJ2-1; D is unresolved. The CDR3 length is 15 residues. The V end was cut by 0 bases, the J end by 8 bases, with 14 bases between. CDR1 and CDR2 (germline): SGHTA, FQGTGA. The CDR3 coding sequence is TGTGCCAGCAGCTTAACGTGGGTCCGGCCCCATGAGCAGTTCTTC. As protein: CASSLTWVRPHEQFF.

This chain uses TRBV5-1 with TRBJ1-2, with 12 bases lining up with TRBD1. The CDR3 extends over 15 amino acids. Trimming removed 4 bases from V and 6 bases from J; junction bases left unmatched: 7. Germline V gene data show CDR1 as SGHRS and CDR2 as YFSETQ. The CDR3 reads CASSTGQGARDGYTF. For the CDR3, the DNA is TGCGCCAGCAGCACGGGACAGGGGGCGCGGGATGGCTACACCTTC.

V usage is TRBV5-1 and J usage is TRBJ2-7; TRBD1 matches at 9 bases. The CDR3 spans 14 residues. Trimming at V came to 1 base and at J to 2 bases, leaving 1 base not matched to a gene. Germline CDR1 SGHRS, CDR2 YFSETQ. The CDR3 DNA is TGCGCCAGCAGCTTGCGGGACAGGGCCTACGAGCAGTACTTC. Encoded protein: CASSLRDRAYEQYF. The entire variable domain, with the rest obtained from reference TRBV5-1 and TRBJ2-7, is as follows: KAGVTQTPRYLIKTRGQQVTLSCSPISGHRSVSWYQQTPGQGLQFLFEYFSETQRNKGNFPGRFSGRQFSNSRSEMNVSTLELGDSALYLCASSLRDRAYEQYFGPGTRLTVT.

The V gene is TRBV6-5, the J gene TRBJ2-4; TRBD1 is a possible D gene (6 bases). Germline loops: CDR1 MNHEY, CDR2 SVGAGI. The CDR3 is made up of 17 amino acids. Trimming shortened V by 2 bases and J by 1 base, and 15 bases separated the two germline ends. The CDR3 spells CASSYRGGQGAKNIQYF. As DNA, the CDR3 is TGTGCCAGCAGTTACCGCGGAGGCCAGGGGGCCAAAAACATTCAGTACTTC.

The CDR3 reads CASSLVEFSGANVLTF. The DNA of the CDR3 is TGCGCCAGCAGCTTGGTGGAATTTTCTGGGGCCAACGTCCTGACTTTC. The rearrangement links TRBV5-1 to TRBJ2-6; D gene unclear. The germline V gene encodes CDR1 SGHRS and CDR2 YFSETQ. This CDR3 is 16 amino acids long. V lost 0 bases and J lost 1, with 8 bases in between.

This clonotype was found a few times. The chain has TRBV20-1 and TRBJ2-1; TRBD2 matches at 8 bases. Per germline, CDR1 DFQATT and CDR2 SNEGSKA (reference sequence). This CDR3 has 14 residues. J was trimmed by 9 bases and V by 1 base; bases with no gene match: 8. In DNA form, the CDR3 reads TGCAGTGCTAGAGCGGGAGGGCCTAGGGGTGAGCAGTTCTTC. Its translation is CSARAGGPRGEQFF.

The chain recombines TRBV6-5 with TRBJ2-4, with D unresolved. Looked up from germline, CDR1 is MNHEY and CDR2 is SVGAGI. The CDR3 is 15 residues long. Trimming cost V 2 bases and J 1 base, with 9 bases left between them. CDR3 region: CASSYKPAAKNIQYF. CDR3 DNA: TGTGCCAGCAGTTACAAGCCAGCGGCCAAAAACATTCAGTACTTC.

The chain employs TRBV24-1 and TRBJ2-1, with TRBD1 identical over 9 bases. The CDR3 length is 17 residues. The junction had 12 bases not matched to a gene; V was cut back by 3 bases and J by 7 bases. Germline loops: CDR1 KGHDR, CDR2 SFDVKD. In nucleotides, the CDR3 is TGTGCCACCAGTGATCCTCCGGGACAGGGTATTAGTAATGAGCAGTTCTTC. Translating it yields CATSDPPGQGISNEQFF.

This clonotype was seen a handful of times. The chain recombines TRBV4-2 with TRBJ2-7, with TRBD1 as a possible D gene (6 bases). This CDR3 contains 15 residues. Germline CDR1 reads LGHNA; CDR2 reads YNFKEQ. V was pared by 0 bases and J by 4 bases, with 13 bases between. The CDR3 loop reads CASSQETGSAYEQYF. Written as DNA, the CDR3 is TGTGCCAGCAGCCAAGAAACAGGGTCGGCTTACGAGCAGTACTTC.

The chain links TRBV20-1 to TRBJ1-4; the D gene is possibly TRBD1 (6 bases). The CDR3 has 14 residues. Germline V gives CDR1 DFQATT, CDR2 SNEGSKA (reference sequence). Trimming left V 4 bases short and J 5 bases short, with 14 bases between. For the CDR3, the DNA is TGCAGTGCTACGGGGGGGCAGGTGAATGAAAAACTGTTTTTT. It yields the protein CSATGGQVNEKLFF.

This clonotype came up a few times. The chain uses TRBV7-3 and TRBJ2-2, with 11 bases lining up with TRBD1. V gave up 3 bases and J gave up 8 bases; unmatched junction bases: 5. CDR3 length equals 15 residues. Germline lookup yields CDR1 SGHTA and CDR2 FQGTGA. In nucleotides, the CDR3 is TGTGCCAGCAGCTTTCTAGGACAGGGGGCTGGGGAGCTGTTTTTT. Protein product: CASSFLGQGAGELFF.

The chain employs TRBV5-4 and TRBJ2-2, with unresolved D. Germline CDR1 reads SGHNT; CDR2 reads YYREEE (reference sequence). This CDR3 is built from 13 residues. V lost 4 bases, J lost 6 bases, and 10 bases lay in between. This CDR3 reads CASSRVGAGELFF. The CDR3 nucleotides are TGTGCCAGCAGCCGGGTCGGCGCCGGGGAGCTGTTTTTT.

This clonotype appeared a few times. The J gene is TRBJ2-7, the V gene TRBV29-1, with D unclear. There are 14 residues in the CDR3. Germline CDR1 and CDR2: SQVTM and ANQGSEA. V was trimmed by 5 bases and J by 0 bases, leaving 14 bases between them. CDR3 nucleotides: TGCAGCGTTAGTGGCGGCACCTCCTCCTACGAGCAGTACTTC. Amino acids: CSVSGGTSSYEQYF.

The table lists this clonotype with a few counts. The chain is built from TRBV5-1 and TRBJ2-3; 9 nucleotides align to TRBD1. This CDR3 has 17 amino acids. Germline CDR1 is SGHRS and CDR2 is YFSETQ. V gave up 4 bases and J gave up 3 bases; unmatched junction bases: 12. CDR3 sequence: CASSLQPGQGGTDTQYF. CDR3 DNA sequence: TGCGCCAGCAGCCTCCAGCCGGGACAGGGTGGAACAGATACGCAGTATTTT.

There are a few counts of this clonotype. CDR3 loop: CASSQDSERNTEAFF. DNA for the CDR3: TGCGCCAGCAGCCAAGATTCTGAACGGAACACTGAAGCTTTCTTT. The chain carries TRBV4-3 and TRBJ1-1; D remains unclear. Germline-derived CDR1 and CDR2 are LGHNA and YSLEER. Between the trimmed V and J ends, which lost 0 bases and 1 base, there was a span of 9 bases. This CDR3 spans 15 amino acids.

This rearrangement joins TRBV7-2 to TRBJ2-3, with TRBD2 matching over 7 bases. Germline V lookup: CDR1 SGHTA, CDR2 FQGNSA. The V gene end was trimmed by 1 base and the J gene end by 0 bases; junction bases not matched to a gene: 10. The CDR3 loop spans 18 amino acids. The CDR3 is CASSLEVSGGLSTDTQYF. As DNA, the CDR3 is TGTGCCAGCAGCTTAGAAGTCTCGGGGGGACTCAGCACAGATACGCAGTATTTT.

A word on this clonotype: With a much larger clone just one base away, this may be a read error. The V call is TRBV5-5, the J call TRBJ2-7, with 7 bases identical to TRBD1. This CDR3 is built from 15 residues. Germline V lookup: CDR1 SGHKS, CDR2 YYEKEE (reference sequence). The CDR3, as DNA: TGTGTCAGCAGCGAATCGACAGGGAGCTCCTACGAGCAGTACTTC. Amino acid sequence: CVSSESTGSSYEQYF. The variable domain in full, completed from reference TRBV5-5 and TRBJ2-7, reads DAGVTQSPTHLIKTRGQQVTLRCSPISGHKSVSWYQQVLGQGPQFIFQYYEKEERGRGNFPDRFSARQFPNYSSELNVNALLLGDSALYLCVSSESTGSSYEQYFGPGTRLTVT.

This clonotype showed up many times. V is TRBV29-1 and J is TRBJ1-1; D perhaps matches TRBD1 (6 bases). CDR3 size: 17 residues. V dropped 6 bases and J dropped 3 bases, with 26 bases sitting between them. Germline V gene data show CDR1 as SQVTM and CDR2 as ANQGSEA. CDR3 DNA sequence: TGCAGCGTGAGAGTGATTGAGTCAGGCGCAGGGGACACTGAAGCTTTCTTT. It encodes CSVRVIESGAGDTEAFF.

The chain combines TRBV6-2 or TRBV6-3 with TRBJ1-2; 9 positions match TRBD1. V was clipped by 5 bases and J by 12 bases; unmatched bases: 7. CDR1 and CDR2 from the germline V gene are MNHEY and SVGEGT. This CDR3 spans 12 amino acids. The CDR3 here is CASSLLGQGHTF. The CDR3 DNA reads TGTGCCAGCAGTCTCCTGGGACAGGGTCACACCTTC.

This clonotype was counted only a few times. The chain combines TRBV25-1 with TRBJ1-3; D uncertain. Germline CDR1 and CDR2: MGHDK and SYGVNS. The V and J ends lost 4 bases and 2 bases respectively, with 6 bases between them. This CDR3 contains 13 residues. Written as DNA, the CDR3 is TGTGCCAGCAGTGTGGGGACTGGAAACACCATATATTTT. This translates into CASSVGTGNTIYF.

This chain connects TRBV18 to TRBJ2-5; no firm D call. The CDR3 runs 11 residues. The V gene lost 2 bases and the J gene lost 5 bases, with 3 bases spanning the gap. Germline V gene lookup returns CDR1 KGHSH and CDR2 LQKENI. The CDR3 spells CASSPGETQYF. CDR3 sequence (DNA): TGTGCCAGCTCACCAGGGGAGACCCAGTACTTC. The full variable domain, its missing parts supplied by reference TRBV18 and TRBJ2-5, is NAGVMQNPRHLVRRRGQEARLRCSPMKGHSHVYWYRQLPEEGLKFMVYLQKENIIDESGMPKERFSAEFPKEGPSILRIQQVVRGDSAAYFCASSPGETQYFGPGTRLLVL.

The chain is built from TRBV20-1 and TRBJ1-2; D uncertain. There are 12 residues in the CDR3. V lost 1 base and J 4 bases, leaving 7 bases between the germline ends. The V gene's germline CDR1 is DFQATT and CDR2 SNEGSKA (reference sequence). This CDR3 reads CSARADSYGYTF. The CDR3 bases are TGCAGTGCTAGAGCCGATTCCTATGGCTACACCTTC.

The sample holds a few counts of this clonotype. DNA for the CDR3: TGCGCCAGCAGCGGAGGAACGACTCGGGACGAGCAGTACTTC. Its protein is CASSGGTTRDEQYF. The chain is built from TRBV5-1 and TRBJ2-7; a weak D match, TRBD2 (5 bases). Trimming took off 4 bases at V and 5 bases at J, with 16 bases between the two ends. Looked up from germline, CDR1 is SGHRS and CDR2 is YFSETQ. The CDR3 has 14 residues.